These 16 T cell receptor beta chains were sequenced from one sample in a study of blood T cell repertoires in COVID-19. The assay was immunoSEQ multiplex PCR, and TCRdb's table has in-frame clones only and misses some. The sample consists of 45,000 to 65,000 clones, roughly 90% of them appearing once. Source material: peripheral blood. All receptors come from an elderly man in a cohort sampled during active COVID-19.

The chain carries TRBV11-1 and TRBJ1-2; the D gene is possibly TRBD1 (5 bases). V shed 5 bases and J shed 8 bases, with 15 bases lying between them. The CDR3 is 13 amino acids. Germline V gives CDR1 SGHAT, CDR2 FQDESV (reference sequence). The CDR3 loop is CASSTRTTGGYTF. The CDR3 DNA sequence: TGTGCCAGCAGCACGCGGACAACTGGGGGCTACACCTTC.

The V gene is TRBV6-2 or TRBV6-3, the J gene TRBJ2-7; 7 bases align to TRBD1. Germline-derived CDR1 and CDR2 are MNHEY and SVGEGT. The V gene end was trimmed by 0 bases and the J gene end by 2 bases; junction bases not matched to a gene: 1. The CDR3 extends over 14 amino acids. CDR3: CASSYSDRAYEQYF. The CDR3 coding sequence is TGTGCCAGCAGTTACTCCGACAGGGCCTACGAGCAGTACTTC.

The genes are TRBV15 and TRBJ1-4; perhaps TRBD1 as D (5 bases). Germline assignment: CDR1 LNHNV and CDR2 YYDKDF (reference sequence). This CDR3 spans 17 amino acids. Trimming stripped 5 bases from V and 5 bases from J, with 21 bases between. CDR3 sequence: CATSGAPRASGNEKLFF. In DNA form, the CDR3 reads TGTGCCACCAGCGGGGCTCCCCGGGCCTCCGGAAATGAAAAACTGTTTTTT.

The chain employs TRBV5-8 and TRBJ2-1, with 9 nucleotides matching TRBD2. The V gene's germline CDR1 is SGHTS and CDR2 YDEGEE. The CDR3 totals 15 residues. V lost 4 bases, J lost 4 bases, and 6 bases stayed unmatched. The CDR3 DNA is TGTGCCAGCAGCGGAGGTAGCGGGAGATACAATGAGCAGTTCTTC. Amino acid sequence: CASSGGSGRYNEQFF. The variable domain in full, with the rest retrieved from reference TRBV5-8 and TRBJ2-1, is EAGVTQSPTHLIKTRGQQATLRCSPISGHTSVYWYQQALGLGLQFLLWYDEGEERNRGNFPPRFSGRQFPNYSSELNVNALELEDSALYLCASSGGSGRYNEQFFGPGTRLTVL.

This sequence joins TRBV6-6 and TRBJ2-1; 15 positions agree with TRBD2. Trimming at V came to 3 bases and at J to 10 bases, leaving 1 base not matched to a gene. From germline, CDR1 is MNHNY and CDR2 SVGAGI (reference sequence). This CDR3 comprises 14 residues. The CDR3 loop reads CASSYGTSGGEQFF. The CDR3 DNA reads as TGTGCCAGCAGTTATGGGACTAGCGGGGGGGAGCAGTTCTTC.

This sequence joins TRBV3-1 (or the pseudogene TRBV3-2) and TRBJ1-1, with D possibly TRBD1 on 6 matching bases. V lost 4 bases and J lost 10, with 16 bases in between. The V gene's germline CDR1 is LGHDT and CDR2 YNNKEL (reference sequence). This CDR3 is 13 amino acids long. The CDR3 loop reads CASSPTGSERAFF. The CDR3 DNA reads TGTGCCAGCAGCCCAACAGGGAGTGAAAGAGCTTTCTTT.

The chain links TRBV9 to TRBJ2-1, with TRBD2 as a possible D gene (5 bases). Germline V gives CDR1 SGDLS, CDR2 YYNGEE. This CDR3 contains 16 residues. Between the trimmed V and J ends, which lost 0 bases and 2 bases, there was a span of 12 bases. The CDR3 nucleotides are TGTGCCAGCAGCGTAGCTCCCGGGGTCACCTACAATGAGCAGTTCTTC. Its translation is CASSVAPGVTYNEQFF.

The V gene is TRBV9, the J gene TRBJ2-7; 8 nucleotides agree with TRBD2. V lost 1 base to trimming and J lost 5 bases; unmatched junction nucleotides: 5. Germline V gene sequence: CDR1 SGDLS, CDR2 YYNGEE. The CDR3 is made up of 14 amino acids. The CDR3 nucleotides are TGTGCCAGCAGCGTAAGCGGGAGTCCCGACGAGCAGTACTTC. This codes for CASSVSGSPDEQYF.

V and J are TRBV5-1 and TRBJ1-4; D remains unclear. This CDR3 has 14 residues. Trimming stripped 0 bases from V and 2 bases from J, with 5 bases between. CDR1 is SGHRS and CDR2 is YFSETQ in the germline V gene. In DNA form, the CDR3 reads TGCGCCAGCAGCTTGGGAGTGACTAATGAAAAACTGTTTTTT. It yields the protein CASSLGVTNEKLFF.

In this sample, this clone turned up once. The gene calls are TRBV2 and TRBJ2-7, with D unresolved. The length of the CDR3 is 11 residues. Trimming removed 9 bases at V and 2 bases at J, with 8 bases between. Germline assignment: CDR1 SNHLY and CDR2 FYNNEI. The CDR3 reads CASALAYEQYF. Written as DNA, the CDR3 is TGTGCCAGTGCGCTGGCCTACGAGCAGTACTTC.

V is TRBV6-6 and J is TRBJ1-1; TRBD1 is a possible D gene (5 bases). CDR3 length: 12 residues. The germline CDR1 and CDR2 sequences are MNHNY and SVGAGI (reference sequence). Trimming took off 10 bases at V and 1 base at J, with 10 bases between the two ends. The CDR3 nucleotides are TGTGCCACGGGTCAGGGGAACACTGAAGCTTTCTTT. It translates to CATGQGNTEAFF.

This sequence joins TRBV6-5 and TRBJ1-2; 8 positions agree with TRBD1. The CDR3 loop spans 14 amino acids. Germline trimming cut 6 bases from V and 6 bases from J; bases unmatched to any gene: 9. CDR1 is MNHEY, CDR2 SVGAGI, per germline. CDR3 nucleotides: TGTGCCAGCAGGATGGACAGGGAAATCGATGGCTACACCTTC. The encoded protein is CASRMDREIDGYTF.

The rearrangement joins TRBV5-1 to TRBJ1-4, with a tentative D call TRBD1 (6 bases). Trimming left V 6 bases short and J 5 bases short, with 14 bases between. This CDR3 contains 14 residues. Germline assignment: CDR1 SGHRS and CDR2 YFSETQ. The CDR3 spells CASNLQGGNEKLFF. CDR3 DNA: TGCGCCAGCAACCTACAGGGCGGGAATGAAAAACTGTTTTTT.

The chain joins TRBV9 to TRBJ1-1; 11 positions match TRBD1. This CDR3 is built from 14 residues. Per the germline V gene, CDR1 is SGDLS and CDR2 is YYNGEE. V was pared by 2 bases and J by 4 bases, with 1 base of the junction left unmatched. The CDR3 region has the DNA TGTGCCAGCAGCGTTGGACAGGGGGCCACTGAAGCTTTCTTT. Translated: CASSVGQGATEAFF. The whole variable domain, filled in from reference TRBV9 and TRBJ1-1, reads DSGVTQTPKHLITATGQRVTLRCSPRSGDLSVYWYQQSLDQGLQFLIQYYNGEERAKGNILERFSAQQFPDLHSELNLSSLELGDSALYFCASSVGQGATEAFFGQGTRLTVV.

CDR3 loop: CASSKDRGAADTQYF. CDR3 in DNA: TGTGCCAGTAGTAAGGACAGGGGGGCGGCAGATACGCAGTATTTT. This sequence joins TRBV19 and TRBJ2-3, with 10 nucleotides matching TRBD1. The CDR3 has 15 residues. Unmatched junction bases numbered 5, after V lost 4 bases and J lost 4 bases. In germline, CDR1 is LNHDA, CDR2 SQIVND (reference sequence).

The chain is built from TRBV28 and TRBJ2-3; the D is unclear. The CDR3 is made up of 12 amino acids. Germline V gene lookup returns CDR1 MDHEN and CDR2 SYDVKM. V lost 6 bases and J lost 2, with 6 bases in between. CDR3 sequence reads: CASRSITDTQYF. The CDR3 DNA reads TGTGCCAGCAGGTCAATCACAGATACGCAGTATTTT.